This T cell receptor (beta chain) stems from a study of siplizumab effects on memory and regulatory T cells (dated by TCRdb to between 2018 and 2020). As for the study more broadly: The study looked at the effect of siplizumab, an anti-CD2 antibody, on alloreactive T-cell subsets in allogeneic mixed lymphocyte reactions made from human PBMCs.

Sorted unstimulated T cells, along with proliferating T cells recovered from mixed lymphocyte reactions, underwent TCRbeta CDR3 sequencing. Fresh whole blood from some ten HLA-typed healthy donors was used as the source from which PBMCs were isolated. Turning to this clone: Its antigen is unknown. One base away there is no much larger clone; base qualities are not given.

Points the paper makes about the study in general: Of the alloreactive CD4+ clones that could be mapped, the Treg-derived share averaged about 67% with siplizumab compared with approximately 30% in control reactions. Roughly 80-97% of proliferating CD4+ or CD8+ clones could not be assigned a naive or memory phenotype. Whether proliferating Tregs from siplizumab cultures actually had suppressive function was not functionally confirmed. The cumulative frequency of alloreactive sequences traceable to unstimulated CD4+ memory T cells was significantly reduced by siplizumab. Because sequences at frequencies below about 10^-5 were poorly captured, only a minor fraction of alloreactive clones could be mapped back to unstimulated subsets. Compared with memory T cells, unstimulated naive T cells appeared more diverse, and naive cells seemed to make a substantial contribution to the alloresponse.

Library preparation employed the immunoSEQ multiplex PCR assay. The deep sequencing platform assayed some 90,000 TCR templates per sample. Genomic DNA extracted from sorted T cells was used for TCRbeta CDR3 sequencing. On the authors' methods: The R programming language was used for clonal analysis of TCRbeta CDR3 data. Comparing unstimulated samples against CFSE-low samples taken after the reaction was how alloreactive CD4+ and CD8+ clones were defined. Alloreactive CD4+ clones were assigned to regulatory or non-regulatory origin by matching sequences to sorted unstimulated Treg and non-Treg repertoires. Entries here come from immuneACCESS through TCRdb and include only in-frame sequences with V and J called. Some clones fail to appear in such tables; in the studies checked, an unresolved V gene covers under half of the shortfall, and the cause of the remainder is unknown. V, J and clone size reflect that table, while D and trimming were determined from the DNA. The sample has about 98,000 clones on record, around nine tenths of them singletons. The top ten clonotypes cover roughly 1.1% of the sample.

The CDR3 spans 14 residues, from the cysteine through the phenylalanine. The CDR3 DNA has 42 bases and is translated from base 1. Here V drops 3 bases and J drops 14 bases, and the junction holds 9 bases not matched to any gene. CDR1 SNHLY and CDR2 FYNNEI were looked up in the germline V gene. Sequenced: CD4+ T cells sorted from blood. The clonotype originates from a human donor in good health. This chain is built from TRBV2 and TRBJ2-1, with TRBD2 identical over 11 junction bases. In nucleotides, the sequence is TGTGCCAGCAGTGAGGATACTAGCGGGAGTTGGAAGTTCTTC. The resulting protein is CASSEDTSGSWKFF.